This T cell receptor beta chain emerged from a study of shared T cell receptors in the human thymus. Only in-frame clones appear in the TCRdb table, and some are missing; sequencing was by immunoSEQ multiplex PCR. Here the sample spans about 660,000 clones, approximately 87% being singletons. A word on this clone: The junction and the germline gene differ at one end; a read error may be behind it.

The CDR3 spans 15 residues. The germline CDR1 and CDR2 sequences are ENHRY and SYGVKD. Separately, the same data were catalogued under a study of human thymus T cells. That study reports: Thymus tissue was removed during corrective cardiac surgery.

The sample was thymocytes. The chain carries TRBV10-3 and TRBJ1-2; TRBD1 matches 8 bases. This clonotype originated in a boy younger than two with a congenital heart defect. CDR3 region: CAISEGGAGGYRYTF. The CDR3 region has the DNA TGTGCCATCAGTGAGGGAGGGGCAGGGGGCTATCGCTACACCTTC.